This T cell receptor beta chain was retrieved from a study of blood T cell repertoires in COVID-19. Study overall: Sites across the United States, Italy and Spain contributed samples from acute and convalescent COVID-19. From T cells, B-cell-depleted T cells, or PBMCs came the material, which was cDNA or gDNA.

Germline V lookup: CDR1 SGHAT, CDR2 FQNNGV. V was trimmed by 0 bases and J by 0 bases, leaving 14 bases between them. The CDR3 runs 17 residues. As processed by the authors: Reference gene primer amplification gave nucleated cell count estimates. Using immunoSEQ multiplex PCR, the repertoire was profiled, and TCRdb retains in-frame clones only, with some absent. V and J calls plus clone size are reproduced from that table; the DNA served to infer D and trimming. The table lists roughly 21,000 clones, roughly 85% of them singletons. The receptor was isolated from a human donor in a cohort sampled during active COVID-19. The chain joins TRBV11-2 to TRBJ1-1; D is possibly TRBD1 (6 bases). The sequencing input was peripheral blood. The CDR3 region is CASSLDIWTDMNTEAFF. The CDR3 coding sequence is TGTGCCAGCAGCTTAGATATCTGGACAGACATGAACACTGAAGCTTTCTTT.